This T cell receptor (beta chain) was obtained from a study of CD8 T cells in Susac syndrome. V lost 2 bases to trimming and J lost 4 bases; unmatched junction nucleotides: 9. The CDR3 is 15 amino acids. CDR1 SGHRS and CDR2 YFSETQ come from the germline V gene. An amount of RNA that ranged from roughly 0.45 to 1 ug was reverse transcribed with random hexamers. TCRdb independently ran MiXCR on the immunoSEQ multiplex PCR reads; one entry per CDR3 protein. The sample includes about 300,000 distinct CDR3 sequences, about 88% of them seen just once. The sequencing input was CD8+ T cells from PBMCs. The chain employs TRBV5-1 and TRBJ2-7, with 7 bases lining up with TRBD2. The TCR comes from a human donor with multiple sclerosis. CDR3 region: CASSLGAGVRYEQYF. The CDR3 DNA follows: TGCGCCAGCAGCTTAGGTGCGGGAGTTCGGTACGAGCAGTACTTC. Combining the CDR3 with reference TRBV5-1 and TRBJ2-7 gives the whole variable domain KAGVTQTPRYLIKTRGQQVTLSCSPISGHRSVSWYQQTPGQGLQFLFEYFSETQRNKGNFPGRFSGRQFSNSRSEMNVSTLELGDSALYLCASSLGAGVRYEQYFGPGTRLTVT.